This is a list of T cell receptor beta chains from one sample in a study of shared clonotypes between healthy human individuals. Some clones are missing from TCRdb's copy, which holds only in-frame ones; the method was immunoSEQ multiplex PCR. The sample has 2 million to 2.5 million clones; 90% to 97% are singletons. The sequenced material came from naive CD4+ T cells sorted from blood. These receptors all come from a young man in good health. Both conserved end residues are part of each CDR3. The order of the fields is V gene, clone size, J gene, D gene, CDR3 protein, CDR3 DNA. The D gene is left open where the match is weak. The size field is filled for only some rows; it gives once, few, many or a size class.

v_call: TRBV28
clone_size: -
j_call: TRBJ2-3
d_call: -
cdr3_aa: CASSPPTDTQYF
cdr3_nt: TGTGCCAGCAGTCCCCCCACAGATACGCAGTATTTT

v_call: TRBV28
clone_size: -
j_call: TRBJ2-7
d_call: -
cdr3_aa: CASSLSTLGSYEQYF
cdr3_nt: TGTGCCAGCAGTTTAAGCACCTTAGGGTCCTACGAGCAGTACTTC

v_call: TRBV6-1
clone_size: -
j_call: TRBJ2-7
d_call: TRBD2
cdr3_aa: CASSGGGASYEQYF
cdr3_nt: TGTGCCAGCAGTGGGGGAGGGGCCTCCTACGAGCAGTACTTC

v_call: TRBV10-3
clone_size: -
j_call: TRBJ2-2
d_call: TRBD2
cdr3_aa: CAISDGTSGAGELFF
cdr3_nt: TGTGCCATCAGTGATGGGACTAGCGGCGCCGGGGAGCTGTTTTTT

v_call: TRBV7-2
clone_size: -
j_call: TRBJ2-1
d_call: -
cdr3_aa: CASSLDQSEQFF
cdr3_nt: TGTGCCAGCAGCTTAGATCAGAGTGAGCAGTTCTTC

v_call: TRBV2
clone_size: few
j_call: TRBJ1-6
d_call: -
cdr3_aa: CASSTGHNSPLHF
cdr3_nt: TGTGCCAGCTCTACGGGTCACAATTCACCCCTCCACTTT

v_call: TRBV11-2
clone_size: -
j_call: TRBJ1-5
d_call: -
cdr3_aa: CASSLDPGRPQHF
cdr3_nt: TGTGCCAGCAGCTTAGATCCGGGGAGGCCCCAGCATTTT

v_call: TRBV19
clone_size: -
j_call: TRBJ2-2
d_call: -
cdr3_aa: CASRRETANTGELFF
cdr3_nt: TGTGCCAGTCGACGAGAAACCGCGAACACCGGGGAGCTGTTTTTT

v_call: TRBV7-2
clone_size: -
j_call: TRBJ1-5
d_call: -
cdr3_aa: CASSTTIDYQPQHF
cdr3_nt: TGTGCCAGCAGCACCACCATCGATTATCAGCCCCAGCATTTT

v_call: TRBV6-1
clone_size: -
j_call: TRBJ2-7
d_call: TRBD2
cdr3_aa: CASSERRAGEQYF
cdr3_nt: TGTGCCAGCAGTGAACGCCGAGCGGGGGAGCAGTACTTC

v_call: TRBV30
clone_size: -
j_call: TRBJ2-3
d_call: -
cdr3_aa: CAWSRGTDTQYF
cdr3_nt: TGTGCCTGGAGTCGTGGGACAGATACGCAGTATTTT

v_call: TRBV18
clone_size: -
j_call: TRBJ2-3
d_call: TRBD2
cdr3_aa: CASSPQLAGGTDTQYF
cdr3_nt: TGTGCCAGCTCACCTCAACTAGCGGGGGGGACAGATACGCAGTATTTT

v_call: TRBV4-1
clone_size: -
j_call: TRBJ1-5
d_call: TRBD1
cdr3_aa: CASSQAGGGLNNQPQHF
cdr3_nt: TGCGCCAGCAGCCAAGCAGGGGGGGGCTTAAACAATCAGCCCCAGCATTTT

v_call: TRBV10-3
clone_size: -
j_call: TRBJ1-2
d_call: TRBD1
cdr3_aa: CAISSLTGESYGYTF
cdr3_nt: TGTGCCATCAGTTCGTTGACAGGGGAGAGCTATGGCTACACCTTC

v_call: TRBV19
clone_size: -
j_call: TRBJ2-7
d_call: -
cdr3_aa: CASSTEPGLNYEQYF
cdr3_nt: TGTGCCAGTAGTACCGAACCGGGACTTAACTACGAGCAGTACTTC

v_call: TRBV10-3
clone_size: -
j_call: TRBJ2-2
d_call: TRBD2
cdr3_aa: CAISTRQSGGAAGELFF
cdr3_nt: TGTGCCATCAGTACACGACAAAGCGGGGGGGCCGCCGGGGAGCTGTTTTTT

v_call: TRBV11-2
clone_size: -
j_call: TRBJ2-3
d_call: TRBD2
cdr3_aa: CASSLALGGGTDTQYF
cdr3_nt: TGTGCCAGCAGCTTAGCGCTCGGGGGGGGCACAGATACGCAGTATTTT

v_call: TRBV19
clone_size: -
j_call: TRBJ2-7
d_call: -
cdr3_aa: CASSTRTISYEQYF
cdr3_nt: TGTGCCAGTAGTACGCGGACGATCTCCTACGAGCAGTACTTC

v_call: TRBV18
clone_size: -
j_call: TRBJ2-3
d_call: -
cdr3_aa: CASSPVLGGTDTQYF
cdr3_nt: TGTGCCAGCTCACCGGTCCTGGGGGGCACAGATACGCAGTATTTT

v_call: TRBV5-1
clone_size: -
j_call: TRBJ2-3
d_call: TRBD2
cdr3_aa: CASSLRPSGGTDTQYF
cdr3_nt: TGCGCCAGCAGCTTGCGGCCTAGCGGGGGCACAGATACGCAGTATTTT

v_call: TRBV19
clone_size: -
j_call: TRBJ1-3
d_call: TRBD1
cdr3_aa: CASSIAGQSSGNTIYF
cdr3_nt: TGTGCCAGTAGTATTGCGGGACAGAGCTCTGGAAACACCATATATTTT

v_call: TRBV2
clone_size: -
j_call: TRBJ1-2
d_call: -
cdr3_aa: CASSEGRAQTLGYTF
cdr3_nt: TGTGCCAGCAGTGAAGGCCGGGCCCAAACGTTGGGTTACACCTTC

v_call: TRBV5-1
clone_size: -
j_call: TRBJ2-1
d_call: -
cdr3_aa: CASSLGLQRYNEQFF
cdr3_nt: TGCGCCAGCAGTTTGGGGCTACAAAGATACAATGAGCAGTTCTTC

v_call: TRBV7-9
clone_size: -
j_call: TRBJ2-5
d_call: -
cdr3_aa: CASSLGTLVQETQYF
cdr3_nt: TGTGCCAGCAGCTTAGGGACACTGGTACAAGAGACCCAGTACTTC

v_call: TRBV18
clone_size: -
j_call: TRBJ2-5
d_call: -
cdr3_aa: CASSPIIPPVETQYF
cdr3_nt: TGTGCCAGCTCACCGATTATACCGCCAGTCGAGACCCAGTACTTC

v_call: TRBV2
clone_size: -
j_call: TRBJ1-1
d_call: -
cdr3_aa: CASSGIQGSKAFF
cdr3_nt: TGTGCCAGCAGTGGAATCCAGGGGTCGAAAGCTTTCTTT

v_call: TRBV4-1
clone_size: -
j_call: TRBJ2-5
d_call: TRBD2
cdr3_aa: CASSQETTSGGQGETQYF
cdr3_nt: TGCGCCAGCAGCCAAGAAACCACTAGCGGGGGCCAAGGGGAGACCCAGTACTTC

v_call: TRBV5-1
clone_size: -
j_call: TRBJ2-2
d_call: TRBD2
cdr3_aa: CASSSGLAGGTGELFF
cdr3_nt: TGCGCCAGCAGTTCCGGACTAGCGGGAGGGACCGGGGAGCTGTTTTTT

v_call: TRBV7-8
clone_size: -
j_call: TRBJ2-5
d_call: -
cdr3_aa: CASSAGPPETQYF
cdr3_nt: TGTGCCAGCAGCGCAGGACCTCCGGAGACCCAGTACTTC

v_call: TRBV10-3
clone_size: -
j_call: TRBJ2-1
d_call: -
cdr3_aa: CAISEDHPGDEQFF
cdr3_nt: TGTGCCATCAGTGAGGACCATCCCGGGGATGAGCAGTTCTTC

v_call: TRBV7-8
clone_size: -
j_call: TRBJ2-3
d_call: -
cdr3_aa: CASSFTSDTQYF
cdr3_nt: TGTGCCAGCAGCTTTACGTCTGATACGCAGTATTTT

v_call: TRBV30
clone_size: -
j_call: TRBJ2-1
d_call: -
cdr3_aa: CAWSGDFWEFF
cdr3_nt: TGTGCCTGGAGTGGGGATTTTTGGGAGTTCTTC

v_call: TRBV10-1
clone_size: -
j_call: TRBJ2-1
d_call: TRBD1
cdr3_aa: CASSAETGGFNEQFF
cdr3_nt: TGCGCCAGCAGTGCAGAGACAGGGGGGTTCAATGAGCAGTTCTTC

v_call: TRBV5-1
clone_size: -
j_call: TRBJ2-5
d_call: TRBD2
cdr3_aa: CASSGQGLAGVAGETQYF
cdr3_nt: TGCGCCAGCAGCGGCCAGGGACTAGCGGGAGTAGCGGGGGAGACCCAGTACTTC

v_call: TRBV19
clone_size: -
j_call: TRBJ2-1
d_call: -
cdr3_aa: CASSIGATSYNEQFF
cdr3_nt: TGTGCCAGTAGTATTGGGGCCACTTCCTACAATGAGCAGTTCTTC

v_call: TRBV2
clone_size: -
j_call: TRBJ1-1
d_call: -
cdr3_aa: CASSFRGPPYNTEAFF
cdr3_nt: TGTGCCAGCAGTTTCAGGGGCCCTCCGTATAACACTGAAGCTTTCTTT

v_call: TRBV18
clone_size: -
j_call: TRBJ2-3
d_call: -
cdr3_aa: CASSPPIDTQYF
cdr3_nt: TGTGCCAGCTCACCACCTATAGATACGCAGTATTTT